Described below is a single TCR beta chain sequence and its context. Its matching antigen is unknown. Germline trimming cut 7 bases from V and 0 bases from J; bases unmatched to any gene: 4. This CDR3 has 14 amino acids. Germline CDR1 and CDR2: DFQATT and SNEGSKA (reference sequence). The data derive from a study of blood T cells in healthy people across ages. Study summary: Capture by template switching was about one barcoded beta molecule per two T cells.

Samples had at least 6 million PBMCs isolated from them. Findings and caveats of the study: A strong correlation between TCR beta diversity and naive T cell percentage was seen.

The authors ran a second PCR of 7 to 11 cycles using a sample-barcoded 5' primer and a J-beta primer mix. Each cDNA molecule, via a template-switch adaptor with 12 random nucleotides, was tagged. One entry per CDR3 protein results from TCRdb running MiXCR on the 5' RACE reads. In the table there are roughly 800,000 distinct CDR3 sequences, roughly 60% of which are singletons. Specimen: blood. The chain recombines TRBV20-1 with TRBJ2-1; 9 bases match TRBD1. The receptor comes from a man aged 25-45 years in good health. The CDR3 DNA is TGCAGTGGGCAGACAGGGGGCTCCTACAATGAGCAGTTCTTC. Translation gives CSGQTGGSYNEQFF.